This TCR beta chain emerged from a study of blood T cells in healthy people across ages. It was with a sample-barcoded 5' primer and a J-beta primer mix that a second PCR of about 6 to 12 cycles was run. From each sample, at least 2.5 million paired-end reads containing CDR3 were obtained. TCRdb reprocessed the 5' RACE reads via MiXCR and lists one record per CDR3 protein. The sample includes 700,000 to 900,000 distinct CDR3 sequences, roughly 50% of them seen just once. Details on this clonotype: Its target is unknown.

Overall study findings and caveats: Since the PBMCs were unsorted, naive and antigen-experienced cells could not be conclusively compared.

Healthy Caucasian individuals from Russia aged about 6 to 95 served as donors. The extraction recovered at least 5.5 micrograms of total RNA per sample. The J segment lost 4 bases and the V segment lost 8 bases, leaving 5 bases of the junction unmatched. This CDR3 is 15 amino acids long. Germline-derived CDR1 and CDR2 are MDHEN and SYDVKM. This sequence originates from an elderly man in good health. Input material: blood. V usage is TRBV28 and J usage is TRBJ2-1; TRBD2 matches 13 bases. In DNA form, the CDR3 reads TGTGCCAGCTTGACTAGCGGGAGGTCTTACAATGAGCAGTTCTTC. It specifies CASLTSGRSYNEQFF. Supplemented by reference TRBV28 and TRBJ2-1, the full variable domain reads DVKVTQSSRYLVKRTGEKVFLECVQDMDHENMFWYRQDPGLGLRLIYFSYDVKMKEKGDIPEGYSVSREKKERFSLILESASTNQTSMYLCASLTSGRSYNEQFFGPGTRLTVL.